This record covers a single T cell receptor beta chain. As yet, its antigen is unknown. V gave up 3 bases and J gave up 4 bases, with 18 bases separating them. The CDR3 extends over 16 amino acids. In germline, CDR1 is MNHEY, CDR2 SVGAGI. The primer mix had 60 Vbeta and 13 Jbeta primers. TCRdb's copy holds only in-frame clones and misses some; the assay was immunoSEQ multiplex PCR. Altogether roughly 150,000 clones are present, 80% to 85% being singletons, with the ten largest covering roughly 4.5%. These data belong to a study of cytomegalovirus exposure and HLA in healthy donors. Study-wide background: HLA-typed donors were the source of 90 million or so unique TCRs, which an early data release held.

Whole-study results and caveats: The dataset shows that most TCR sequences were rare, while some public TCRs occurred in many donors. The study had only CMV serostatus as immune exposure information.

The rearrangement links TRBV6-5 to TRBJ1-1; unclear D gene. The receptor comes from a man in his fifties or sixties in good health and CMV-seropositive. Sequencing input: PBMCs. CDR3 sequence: CASSYSLPGRGTEAFF. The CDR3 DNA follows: TGTGCCAGCAGTTATTCCTTGCCGGGTCGGGGCACTGAAGCTTTCTTT.